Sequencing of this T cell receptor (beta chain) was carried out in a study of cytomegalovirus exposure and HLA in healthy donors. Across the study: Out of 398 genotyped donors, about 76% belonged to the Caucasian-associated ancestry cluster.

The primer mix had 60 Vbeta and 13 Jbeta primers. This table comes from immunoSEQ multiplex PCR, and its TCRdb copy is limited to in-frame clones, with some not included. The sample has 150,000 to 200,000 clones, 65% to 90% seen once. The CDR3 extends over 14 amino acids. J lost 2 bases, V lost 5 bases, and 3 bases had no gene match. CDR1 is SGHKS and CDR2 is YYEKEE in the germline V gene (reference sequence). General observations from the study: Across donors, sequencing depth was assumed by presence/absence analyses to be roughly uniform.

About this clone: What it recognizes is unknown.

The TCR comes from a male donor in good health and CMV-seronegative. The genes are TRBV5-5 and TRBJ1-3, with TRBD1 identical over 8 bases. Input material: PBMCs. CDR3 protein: CASSRTGPGNTIYF. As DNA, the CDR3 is TGTGCCAGCAGTCGGACAGGGCCTGGAAACACCATATATTTT. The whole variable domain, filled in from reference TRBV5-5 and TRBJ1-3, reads DAGVTQSPTHLIKTRGQQVTLRCSPISGHKSVSWYQQVLGQGPQFIFQYYEKEERGRGNFPDRFSARQFPNYSSELNVNALLLGDSALYLCASSRTGPGNTIYFGEGSWLTVV.